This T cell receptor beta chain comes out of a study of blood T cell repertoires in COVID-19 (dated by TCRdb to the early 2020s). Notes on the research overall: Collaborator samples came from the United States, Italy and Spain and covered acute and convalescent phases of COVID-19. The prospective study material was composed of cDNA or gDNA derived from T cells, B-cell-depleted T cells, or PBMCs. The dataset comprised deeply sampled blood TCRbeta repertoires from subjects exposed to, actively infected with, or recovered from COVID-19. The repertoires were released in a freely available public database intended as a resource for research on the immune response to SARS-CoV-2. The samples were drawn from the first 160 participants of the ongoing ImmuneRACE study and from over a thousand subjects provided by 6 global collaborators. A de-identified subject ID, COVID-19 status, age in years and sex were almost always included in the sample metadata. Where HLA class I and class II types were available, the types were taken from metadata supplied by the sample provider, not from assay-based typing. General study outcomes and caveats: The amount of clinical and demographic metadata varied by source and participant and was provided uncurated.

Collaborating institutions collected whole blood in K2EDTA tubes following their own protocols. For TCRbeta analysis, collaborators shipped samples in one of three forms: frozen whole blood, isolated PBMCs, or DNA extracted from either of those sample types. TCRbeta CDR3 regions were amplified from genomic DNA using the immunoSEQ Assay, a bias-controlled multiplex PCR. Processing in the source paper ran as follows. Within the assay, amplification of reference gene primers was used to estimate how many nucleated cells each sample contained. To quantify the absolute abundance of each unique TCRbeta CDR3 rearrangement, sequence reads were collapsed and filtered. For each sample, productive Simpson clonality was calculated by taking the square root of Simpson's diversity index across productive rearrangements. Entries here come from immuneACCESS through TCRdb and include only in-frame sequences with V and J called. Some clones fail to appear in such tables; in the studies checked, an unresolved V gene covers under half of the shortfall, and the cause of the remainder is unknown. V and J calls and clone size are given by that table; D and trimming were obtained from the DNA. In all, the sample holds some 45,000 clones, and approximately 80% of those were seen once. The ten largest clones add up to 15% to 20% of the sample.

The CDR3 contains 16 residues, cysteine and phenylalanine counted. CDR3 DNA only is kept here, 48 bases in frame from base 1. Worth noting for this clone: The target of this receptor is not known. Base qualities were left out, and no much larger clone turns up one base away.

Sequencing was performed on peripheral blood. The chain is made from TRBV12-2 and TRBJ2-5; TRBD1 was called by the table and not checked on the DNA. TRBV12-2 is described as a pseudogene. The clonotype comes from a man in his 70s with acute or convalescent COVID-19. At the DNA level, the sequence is TGTGCAAGTCGCGCCCGGACAGGGGGCACAATGAAGACCCAGTACTTC. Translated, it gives CASRARTGGTMKTQYF.